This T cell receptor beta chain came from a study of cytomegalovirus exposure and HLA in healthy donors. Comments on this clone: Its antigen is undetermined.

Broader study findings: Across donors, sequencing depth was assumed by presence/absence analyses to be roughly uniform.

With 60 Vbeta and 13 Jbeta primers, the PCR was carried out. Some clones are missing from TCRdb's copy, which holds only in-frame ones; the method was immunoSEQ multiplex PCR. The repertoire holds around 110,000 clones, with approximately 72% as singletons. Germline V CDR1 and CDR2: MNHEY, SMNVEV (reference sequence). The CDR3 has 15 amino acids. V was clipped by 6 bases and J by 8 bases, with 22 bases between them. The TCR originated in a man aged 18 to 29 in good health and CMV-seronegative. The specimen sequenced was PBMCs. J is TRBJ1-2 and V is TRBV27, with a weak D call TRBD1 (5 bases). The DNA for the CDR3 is TGTGCCAGCAGCTTAGATTCAAGGGGAGGGCGCGGCTACACCTTC. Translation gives CASSLDSRGGRGYTF.